Listed below are T cell receptor beta chains from one sample, sequenced in a study of T-cell reconstitution after alpha-beta-depleted transplantation in children. TCRdb reprocessed the PCR reads via MiXCR and lists one record per CDR3 protein. Of more than 300,000 distinct CDR3 sequences in the sample, roughly 15% were seen once. This sample comprised PBMCs, mostly from graft donor cells, obtained 360 days after TCRalphabeta/CD19-depleted stem cell transplant. The receptors stem from a male patient between 2 and 9 years old who had a stem cell transplant for acute lymphoblastic leukemia, so the T cells may come from the graft donor. CDR3s include the opening cysteine and the closing phenylalanine or tryptophan. The D gene is left open where the match is weak. Only some rows state a clone size, as once, few, many or a class for expanded clones.

TRBV30,.,.,TRBJ1-4,TGTGCCTGGAGTGTCAGGGTTCGTGGTGAAAAACTGTTTTTT,CAWSVRVRGEKLFF
TRBV4-2,few,.,TRBJ2-2,TGTGCCAGCAGCCGAAACCCGAAGAACACCGGGGAGCTGTTTTTT,CASSRNPKNTGELFF
TRBV7-2,.,.,TRBJ2-1,TGTGCCAGCAGCCCGGGACACGCAAACAATGAGCAGTTCTTC,CASSPGHANNEQFF
TRBV28,.,.,TRBJ2-1,TGTGCCAGCAGTGACGCGGGGCTCTCCTACAATGAGCAGTTCTTC,CASSDAGLSYNEQFF
TRBV20-1,few,.,TRBJ1-3,TGCGGTTCGACAGTATCTGGAAACACCATATATTTT,CGSTVSGNTIYF
TRBV20-1,.,.,TRBJ2-4,TGCAGTGCTAGGAGGGGGAACATTCAGTACTTC,CSARRGNIQYF
TRBV12-3/TRBV12-4,many,.,TRBJ1-1,TGTGCCAGCAGTTTAGGGGGCATGAACACTGAAGCTTTCTTT,CASSLGGMNTEAFF
TRBV7-8,.,.,TRBJ2-1,TGTGCCAGCAGGGCCCAGGGCAATGAGCAGTTCTTC,CASRAQGNEQFF
TRBV4-3,.,.,TRBJ2-7,TGCGCCAGCAGCTTTGAGGATAGCGGCTACGAGCAGTACTTC,CASSFEDSGYEQYF
TRBV28,few,.,TRBJ2-7,TGTGCCAGCAGTTTAGGGGGCCCCGTCGAGCAGTACTTC,CASSLGGPVEQYF
TRBV20-1,many,TRBD2,TRBJ2-1,TGCAGTGCTAGCCGCCTAGCGGGAGTGGGCAATGAGCAGTTCTTC,CSASRLAGVGNEQFF
TRBV12-3/TRBV12-4,many,.,TRBJ2-1,TGTGCCAGCACCTTGTTCGGTCTGAAAGAGCAGTTCTTC,CASTLFGLKEQFF
TRBV18,.,.,TRBJ1-2,TGTGCCAGCTCACCCGACTTCCGGGGGGGTAACTATGGCTACACCTTC,CASSPDFRGGNYGYTF
TRBV20-1,.,.,TRBJ1-2,TGCAGTGCTAGCGCTCGCACGACTAACTATGGCTACACCTTC,CSASARTTNYGYTF
TRBV19,.,TRBD2,TRBJ2-1,TGTGCCAGCTGGGGTAGCGGGAGATCCTACAATGAGCAGTTCTTC,CASWGSGRSYNEQFF
TRBV5-1,few,TRBD2,TRBJ2-7,TGCGCCAGCAGCTTGGCGGGCCGACTAGCGGGAGGGCGAGGGCCGATCGACGAGCAGTACTTC,CASSLAGRLAGGRGPIDEQYF
TRBV9,few,.,TRBJ2-2,TGTGCCAGCAGCGTGAGGACAGCTAACACCGGGGAGCTGTTTTTT,CASSVRTANTGELFF
TRBV7-3,few,.,TRBJ2-1,TGTGCCAGCAGCTTGACGCGGGATTACAATGAGCAGTTCTTC,CASSLTRDYNEQFF
TRBV4-2,few,.,TRBJ2-7,TGTGCCAGCAGCCAAGGCCAGGGCTGGGGACCAATGTACGAGCAGTACTTC,CASSQGQGWGPMYEQYF
TRBV20-1,few,.,TRBJ1-2,TGCAGTGCTAGGGACCCTCAGCCTCTCACCTTC,CSARDPQPLTF
TRBV4-3,few,TRBD2,TRBJ2-1,TGCGCCAGCAGCCAAGGAAGCGGGAGCTACAATGAGCAGTTCTTC,CASSQGSGSYNEQFF
TRBV15,.,.,TRBJ2-7,TGTGCCACCGCCCCCCCTGGACAGATCTACGAGCAGTACTTC,CATAPPGQIYEQYF
TRBV28,many,.,TRBJ2-3,TGTGCCAGCAAGGTTGAGGATCAGAGCCGCGATACGCAGTATTTT,CASKVEDQSRDTQYF
TRBV4-1,.,TRBD1,TRBJ2-7,TGCGCCAGCAGCCAAGGGGACAGCACCTACGAGCAGTACTTC,CASSQGDSTYEQYF
TRBV24-1,many,.,TRBJ2-5,TGTGCCACCAGTGACCCTTACAGGGCCCAAGAGACCCAGTACTTC,CATSDPYRAQETQYF
TRBV11-2,.,TRBD1,TRBJ2-7,TGTGCCAGCAGCTTGGGACAGCTGTTCTACGAGCAGTACTTC,CASSLGQLFYEQYF
TRBV9,few,TRBD2,TRBJ2-1,TGTGCCAGCAGCGTATTAGCCGGACTAGCCGGGGGGGATGAGCAGTTCTTC,CASSVLAGLAGGDEQFF
TRBV29-1,many,.,TRBJ2-2,TGCAGCGTCCCCGGCGGACGATACACCGGGGAGCTGTTTTTT,CSVPGGRYTGELFF
TRBV7-9,many,.,TRBJ2-2,TGTGCCAGCAGCTTCGCGGGTACGGCCGGGGAGCTGTTTTTT,CASSFAGTAGELFF
TRBV5-5,.,.,TRBJ2-7,TGTGCCAGCAGCTTGGGTCCTAGTCCAACCTACGAGCAGTACTTC,CASSLGPSPTYEQYF
TRBV7-9,few,.,TRBJ2-2,TGTGCCAGCAGCTTACCGGGCGGCGGGGTCCACGGGGAGCTGTTTTTT,CASSLPGGGVHGELFF
TRBV5-1,few,TRBD2,TRBJ2-1,TGCGCCAGCAGCCCGACTAGCGAGCTCTACAATGAGCAGTTCTTC,CASSPTSELYNEQFF
TRBV7-7,.,TRBD2,TRBJ2-5,TGTGCTAGCAGCCCACCCTCGGGACTAGCGGGAAGGCAAGAGACCCAGTACTTC,CASSPPSGLAGRQETQYF
TRBV7-2,few,TRBD1,TRBJ1-1,TGTGCCAGCAGCCCACAGGGGAGGAACACTGAAGCTTTCTTT,CASSPQGRNTEAFF
TRBV10-3,many,TRBD2,TRBJ2-1,TGTGCCATTAGGACTAGCGGGAGAGATGAGCAGTTCTTC,CAIRTSGRDEQFF
TRBV11-2,.,.,TRBJ1-3,TGTGCCAGCAGCAGGGTTTCAGGAAACACCATATATTTT,CASSRVSGNTIYF
TRBV29-1,.,.,TRBJ2-2,TGCAGCGTTGATCTCCCCACCGGGGAGCTGTTTTTT,CSVDLPTGELFF
TRBV5-1,.,.,TRBJ2-2,TGCGCCAGCAGCTGGCGCGCTAACCCGCGCGGGGAGCTGTTTTTT,CASSWRANPRGELFF
TRBV6-1,few,.,TRBJ1-4,TGTGCCAGCAGTGAGGGGCCCCCTGCGCTACAATTGTTTTTT,CASSEGPPALQLFF
TRBV6-2/TRBV6-3,.,.,TRBJ1-1,TGTGCCAGCCGAAAAATTTCAGGACGGCCCAACACTGAAGCTTTCTTT,CASRKISGRPNTEAFF
TRBV5-1,.,.,TRBJ2-7,TGCGCCAGCAGCTCCTCTTTTCGGACAGAGCCCTACGAGCAGTACTTC,CASSSSFRTEPYEQYF
TRBV4-1,many,TRBD2,TRBJ2-7,TGCGCCAGCAGCCAAGAAGGGACTAGCGGAGGAAAGTACTTC,CASSQEGTSGGKYF
TRBV7-9,.,.,TRBJ1-1,TGTGCCAGCAGCGTTCTTGGGACAAGGGCGAACACTGAAGCTTTCTTT,CASSVLGTRANTEAFF
TRBV6-5,many,.,TRBJ2-2,TGTGCCAGCAGTTACTCGTTAGGACACATGAACACCGGGGAGCTGTTTTTT,CASSYSLGHMNTGELFF
TRBV2,.,TRBD1,TRBJ2-2,TGTGCCAGCAGTGAACCCCGCGAAAGTCCCGGGACAGGGTTTTCCGGGGAGCTGTTTTTT,CASSEPRESPGTGFSGELFF
TRBV20-1,many,.,TRBJ2-1,TGCAGTGCTAGACAAACCATTTGGTACAATGAGCAGTTCTTC,CSARQTIWYNEQFF